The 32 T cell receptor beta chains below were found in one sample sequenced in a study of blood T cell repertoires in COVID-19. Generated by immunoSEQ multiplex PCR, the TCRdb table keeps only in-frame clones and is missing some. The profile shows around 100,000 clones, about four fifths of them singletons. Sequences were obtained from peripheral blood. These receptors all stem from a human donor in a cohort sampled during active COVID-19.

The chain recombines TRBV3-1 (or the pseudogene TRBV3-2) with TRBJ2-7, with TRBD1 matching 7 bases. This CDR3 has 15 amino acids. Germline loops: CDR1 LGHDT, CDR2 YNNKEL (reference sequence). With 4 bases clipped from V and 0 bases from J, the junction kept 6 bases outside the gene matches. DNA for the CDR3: TGTGCCAGCAGCCCAGGACAGGCGAGCTCCTACGAGCAGTACTTC. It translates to CASSPGQASSYEQYF.

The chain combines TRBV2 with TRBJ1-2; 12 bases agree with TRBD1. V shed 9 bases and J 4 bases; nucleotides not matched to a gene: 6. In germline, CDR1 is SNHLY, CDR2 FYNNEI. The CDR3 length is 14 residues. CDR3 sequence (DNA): TGTGCCAGACACGGGACAGGGGGCTTCTATGGCTACACCTTC. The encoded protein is CARHGTGGFYGYTF.

The CDR3 region has the DNA TGCGCCAGCAGCCAAGAAGCGACAGGGTATGGCTACACCTTC. As protein: CASSQEATGYGYTF. The chain couples TRBV4-3 to TRBJ1-2; 7 nucleotides line up with TRBD1. This CDR3 is 14 amino acids long. CDR1 and CDR2 (germline): LGHNA, YSLEER. The V and J ends lost 0 bases and 5 bases, in that order; junction bases with no gene match: 3.

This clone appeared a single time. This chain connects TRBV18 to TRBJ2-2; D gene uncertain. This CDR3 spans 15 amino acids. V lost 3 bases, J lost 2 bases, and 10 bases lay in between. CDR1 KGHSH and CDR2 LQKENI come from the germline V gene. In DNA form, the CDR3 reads TGTGCCAGCTCACCGATCGCCGGTAACACCGGGGAGCTGTTTTTT. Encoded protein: CASSPIAGNTGELFF.

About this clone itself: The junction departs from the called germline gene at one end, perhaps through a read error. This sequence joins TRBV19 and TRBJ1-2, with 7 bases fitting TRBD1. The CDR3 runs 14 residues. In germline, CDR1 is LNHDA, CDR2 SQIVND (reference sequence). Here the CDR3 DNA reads TGTGCCAGTAGCATAGGGACAGTTAACTATGGCTACACCTTC. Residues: CASSIGTVNYGYTF. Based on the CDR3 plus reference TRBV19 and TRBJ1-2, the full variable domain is DGGITQSPKYLFRKEGQNVTLSCEQNLNHDAMYWYRQDPGQGLRLIYYSQIVNDFQKGDIAEGYSVSREKKESFPLTVTSAQKNPTAFYLCASSIGTVNYGYTFGSGTRLTVV.

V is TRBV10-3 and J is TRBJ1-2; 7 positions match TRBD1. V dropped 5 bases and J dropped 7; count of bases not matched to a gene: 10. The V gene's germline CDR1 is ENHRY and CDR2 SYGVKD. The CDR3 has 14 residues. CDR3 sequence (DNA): TGTGCCATCAGTCTAAAAACAGGGGATAGTGGCTACACCTTC. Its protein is CAISLKTGDSGYTF.

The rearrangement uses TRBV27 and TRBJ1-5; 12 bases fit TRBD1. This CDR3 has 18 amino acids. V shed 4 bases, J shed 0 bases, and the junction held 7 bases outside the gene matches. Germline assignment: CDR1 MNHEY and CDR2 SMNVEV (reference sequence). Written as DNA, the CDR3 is TGTGCCAGCAGTTCGGGACAGGGGGCTGGTTATAGCAATCAGCCCCAGCATTTT. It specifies CASSSGQGAGYSNQPQHF.

CDR3 sequence (DNA): TGTGCCAGCAGCTTAGACCAGGTCGCTAACTATGGCTACACCTTC. This encodes CASSLDQVANYGYTF. The chain couples TRBV7-9 to TRBJ1-2; D is undetermined. The CDR3 consists of 15 residues. Germline-derived CDR1 and CDR2 are SEHNR and FQNEAQ (reference sequence). V lost 1 base and J 0 bases, leaving 9 bases between the germline ends.

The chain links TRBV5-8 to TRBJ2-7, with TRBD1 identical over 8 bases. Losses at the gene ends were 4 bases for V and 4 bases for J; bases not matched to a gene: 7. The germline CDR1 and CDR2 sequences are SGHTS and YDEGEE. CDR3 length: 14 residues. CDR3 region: CASSGTGGWYEQYF. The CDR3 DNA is TGTGCCAGCAGCGGAACAGGGGGATGGTACGAGCAGTACTTC.

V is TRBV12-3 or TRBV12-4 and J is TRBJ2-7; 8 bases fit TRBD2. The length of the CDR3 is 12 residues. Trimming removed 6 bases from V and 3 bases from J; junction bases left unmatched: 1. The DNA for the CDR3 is TGTGCCAGCAGACGGGGGGGCTACGAGCAGTACTTC. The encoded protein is CASRRGGYEQYF.

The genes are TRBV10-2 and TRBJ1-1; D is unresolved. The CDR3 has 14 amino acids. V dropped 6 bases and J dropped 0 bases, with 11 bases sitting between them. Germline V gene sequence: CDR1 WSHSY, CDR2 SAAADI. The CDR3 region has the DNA TGCGCCAGCAGGCCCGGCGGGGTGAACACTGAAGCTTTCTTT. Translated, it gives CASRPGGVNTEAFF.

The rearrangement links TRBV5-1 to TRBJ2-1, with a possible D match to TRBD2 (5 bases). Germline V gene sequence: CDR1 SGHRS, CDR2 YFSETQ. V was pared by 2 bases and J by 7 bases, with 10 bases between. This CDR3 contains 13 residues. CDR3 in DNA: TGCGCCAGCAGCTTAGGAGGTCGGAATGAGCAGTTCTTC. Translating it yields CASSLGGRNEQFF.

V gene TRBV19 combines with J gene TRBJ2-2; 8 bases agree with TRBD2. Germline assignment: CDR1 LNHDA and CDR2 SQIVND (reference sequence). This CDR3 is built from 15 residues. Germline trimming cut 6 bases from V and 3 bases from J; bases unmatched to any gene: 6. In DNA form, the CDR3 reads TGTGCCAGTAGGAGCGGGAGATGGGACACCGGGGAGCTGTTTTTT. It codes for CASRSGRWDTGELFF.

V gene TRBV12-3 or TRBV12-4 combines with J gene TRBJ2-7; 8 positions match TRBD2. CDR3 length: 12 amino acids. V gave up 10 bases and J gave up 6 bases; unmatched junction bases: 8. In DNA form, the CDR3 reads TGTGCCACCGGGGGGGAGTGGTCCGAGCAGTACTTC. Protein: CATGGEWSEQYF.

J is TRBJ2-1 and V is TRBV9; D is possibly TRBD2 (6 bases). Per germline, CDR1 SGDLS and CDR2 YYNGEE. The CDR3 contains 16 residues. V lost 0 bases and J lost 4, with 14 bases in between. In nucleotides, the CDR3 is TGTGCCAGCAGCGTAGTTAGTCTAGCGACTTACAATGAGCAGTTCTTC. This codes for CASSVVSLATYNEQFF.

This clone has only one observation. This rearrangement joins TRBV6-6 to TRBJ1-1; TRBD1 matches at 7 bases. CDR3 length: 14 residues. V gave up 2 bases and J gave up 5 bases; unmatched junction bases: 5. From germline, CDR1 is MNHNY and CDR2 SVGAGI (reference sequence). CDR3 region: CASSYGQGGTEAFF. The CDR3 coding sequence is TGTGCCAGCAGTTACGGGCAGGGGGGTACTGAAGCTTTCTTT.

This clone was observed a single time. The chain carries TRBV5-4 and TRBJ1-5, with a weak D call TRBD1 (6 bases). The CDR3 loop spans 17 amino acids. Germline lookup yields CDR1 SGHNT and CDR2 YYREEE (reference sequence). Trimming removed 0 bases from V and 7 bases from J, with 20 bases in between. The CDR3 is CASSLGGGQGTVQPQHF. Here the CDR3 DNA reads TGTGCCAGCAGCTTGGGGGGAGGGCAGGGGACGGTACAGCCCCAGCATTTT.

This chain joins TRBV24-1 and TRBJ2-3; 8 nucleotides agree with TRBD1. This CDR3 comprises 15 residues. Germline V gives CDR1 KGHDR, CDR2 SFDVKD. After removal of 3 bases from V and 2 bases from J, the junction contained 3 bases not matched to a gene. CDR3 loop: CATSDPGQVTDTQYF. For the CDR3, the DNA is TGTGCCACCAGTGATCCGGGACAGGTCACAGATACGCAGTATTTT.

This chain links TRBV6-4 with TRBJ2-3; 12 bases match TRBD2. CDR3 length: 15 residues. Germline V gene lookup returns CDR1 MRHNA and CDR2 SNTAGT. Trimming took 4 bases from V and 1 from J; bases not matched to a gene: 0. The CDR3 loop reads CASSGTSGGTDTQYF. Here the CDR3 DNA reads TGTGCCAGCAGTGGGACTAGCGGGGGCACAGATACGCAGTATTTT.

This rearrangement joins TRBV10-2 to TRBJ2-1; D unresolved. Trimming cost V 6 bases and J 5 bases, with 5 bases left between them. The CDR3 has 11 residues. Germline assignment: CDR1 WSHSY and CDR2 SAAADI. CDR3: CASRYNNEQFF. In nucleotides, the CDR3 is TGCGCCAGCAGATATAACAATGAGCAGTTCTTC.

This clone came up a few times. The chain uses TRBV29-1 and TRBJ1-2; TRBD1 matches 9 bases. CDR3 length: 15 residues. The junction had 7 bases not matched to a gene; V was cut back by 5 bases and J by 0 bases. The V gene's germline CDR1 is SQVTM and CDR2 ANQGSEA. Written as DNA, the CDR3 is TGCAGCGTTACAGACAGGGGGGCTTCTAACTATGGCTACACCTTC. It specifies CSVTDRGASNYGYTF.

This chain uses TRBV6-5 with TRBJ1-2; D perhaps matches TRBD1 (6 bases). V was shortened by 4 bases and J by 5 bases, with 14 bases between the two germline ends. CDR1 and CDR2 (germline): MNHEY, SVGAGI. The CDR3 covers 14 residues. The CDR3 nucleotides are TGTGCCAGCAGTTTAGGAAAACAGGGATATGGCTACACCTTC. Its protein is CASSLGKQGYGYTF.

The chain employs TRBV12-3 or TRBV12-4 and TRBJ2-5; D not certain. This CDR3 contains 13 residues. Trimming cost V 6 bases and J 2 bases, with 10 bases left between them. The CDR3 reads CASRVQSQETQYF. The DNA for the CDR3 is TGTGCCAGCAGAGTACAGAGTCAAGAGACCCAGTACTTC.

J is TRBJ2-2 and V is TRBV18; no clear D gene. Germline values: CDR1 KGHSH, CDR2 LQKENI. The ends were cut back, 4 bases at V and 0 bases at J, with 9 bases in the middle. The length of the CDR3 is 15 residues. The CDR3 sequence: CASSQPGSNTGELFF. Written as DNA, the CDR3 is TGTGCCAGCTCACAGCCAGGTTCGAACACCGGGGAGCTGTTTTTT.

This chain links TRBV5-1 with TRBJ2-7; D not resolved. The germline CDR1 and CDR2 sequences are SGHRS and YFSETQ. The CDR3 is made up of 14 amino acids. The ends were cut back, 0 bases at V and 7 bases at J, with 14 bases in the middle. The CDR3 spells CASSLVARPTEQYF. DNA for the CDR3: TGCGCCAGCAGCTTGGTTGCCAGGCCCACAGAGCAGTACTTC. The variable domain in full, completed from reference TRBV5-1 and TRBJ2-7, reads KAGVTQTPRYLIKTRGQQVTLSCSPISGHRSVSWYQQTPGQGLQFLFEYFSETQRNKGNFPGRFSGRQFSNSRSEMNVSTLELGDSALYLCASSLVARPTEQYFGPGTRLTVT.

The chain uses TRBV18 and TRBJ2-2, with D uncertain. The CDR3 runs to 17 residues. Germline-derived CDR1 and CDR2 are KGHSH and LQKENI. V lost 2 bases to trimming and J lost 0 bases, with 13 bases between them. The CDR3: CASSPISRSANTGELFF. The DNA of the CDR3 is TGTGCCAGCTCACCAATTTCGCGGTCCGCGAACACCGGGGAGCTGTTTTTT.

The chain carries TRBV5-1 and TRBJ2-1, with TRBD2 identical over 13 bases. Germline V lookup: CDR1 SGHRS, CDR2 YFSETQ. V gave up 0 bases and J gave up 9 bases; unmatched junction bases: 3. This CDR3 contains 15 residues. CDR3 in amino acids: CASSLAGTSGTEQFF. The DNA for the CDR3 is TGCGCCAGCAGCTTGGCCGGGACTAGCGGGACTGAGCAGTTCTTC.

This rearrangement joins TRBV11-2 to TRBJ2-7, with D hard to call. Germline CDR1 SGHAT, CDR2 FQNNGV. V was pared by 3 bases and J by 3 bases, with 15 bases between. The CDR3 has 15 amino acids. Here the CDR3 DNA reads TGTGCCAGCAGCTTCAAGTGGCCGGGTAGCTACGAGCAGTACTTC. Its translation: CASSFKWPGSYEQYF.

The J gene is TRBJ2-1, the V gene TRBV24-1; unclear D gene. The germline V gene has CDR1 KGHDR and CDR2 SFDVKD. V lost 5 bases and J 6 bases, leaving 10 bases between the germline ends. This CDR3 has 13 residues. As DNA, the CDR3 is TGTGCCACCAGTGGACTTACGGCCAATGAGCAGTTCTTC. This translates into CATSGLTANEQFF.

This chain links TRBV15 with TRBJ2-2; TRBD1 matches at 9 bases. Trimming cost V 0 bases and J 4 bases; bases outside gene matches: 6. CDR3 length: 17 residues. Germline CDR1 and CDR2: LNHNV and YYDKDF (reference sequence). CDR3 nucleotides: TGTGCCACCAGCAGAGATAGAGGGACAGGGAGCACCGGGGAGCTGTTTTTT. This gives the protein CATSRDRGTGSTGELFF.

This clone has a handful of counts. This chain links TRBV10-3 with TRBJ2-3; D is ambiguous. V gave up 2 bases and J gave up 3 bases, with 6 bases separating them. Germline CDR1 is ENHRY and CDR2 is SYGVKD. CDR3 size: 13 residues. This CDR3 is CAISEPRTDTQYF. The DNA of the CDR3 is TGTGCCATCAGTGAGCCCCGGACAGATACGCAGTATTTT.

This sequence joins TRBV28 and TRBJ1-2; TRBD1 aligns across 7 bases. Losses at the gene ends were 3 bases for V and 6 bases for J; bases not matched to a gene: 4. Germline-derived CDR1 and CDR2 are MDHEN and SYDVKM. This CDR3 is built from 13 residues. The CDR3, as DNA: TGTGCCAGCAGTTTCAGAGGGGGCGATGGCTACACCTTC. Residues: CASSFRGGDGYTF.